This T cell receptor beta chain comes out of a study of response to subunit inactivated influenza vaccine. TCRdb ran MiXCR on the RT-PCR reads and lists one entry per CDR3 protein. The sample has 500,000 to 550,000 distinct CDR3 sequences, under 30% seen once. The junction had 9 bases not matched to a gene; V was cut back by 7 bases and J by 4 bases. The CDR3 spans 14 residues. The germline V gene has CDR1 SEHNR and CDR2 FQNEAQ (reference sequence). Separately, the same data were catalogued under a study of T cells expressing NK-cell markers. This second study says: TCR beta cDNA was made by 5'RACE template switching with UMIs. There were seven HCMV-seropositive donors and one seronegative donor among the eight sequenced. For six donors, the dominant NKG2C+ clonotypes made up 1.0-7.0% of their CD8+ T cells. The CD3+CD56-NKG2C+ fraction of a handful of donors was also led by these clonotypes. Certain NKG2C+ T cell clones were expanded, and their HCMV specificity remained unclear.

The clonotype comes from a man aged 45-65 years who received an inactivated influenza vaccine. This chain uses TRBV7-9 with TRBJ1-2, with 7 bases fitting TRBD1. The input for sequencing was CD4+ T cells sorted from PBMCs, taken roughly 12 days after vaccination. CDR3 coding DNA: TGTGCCAGCACCCCGACCGGGACAGCCTATGGCTACACCTTC. This translates into CASTPTGTAYGYTF.